The 29 T cell receptor beta chains given below trace back to one sample, sequenced in a study of blood T cell repertoires in COVID-19. Generated by immunoSEQ multiplex PCR, the TCRdb table keeps only in-frame clones and is missing some. The profile shows under 550,000 clones, 70% to 90% of them singletons. Sequenced: peripheral blood. These receptors were obtained from a man aged 18 to 30 with COVID-19, enrolled during active disease.

The chain uses TRBV27 and TRBJ2-5, with TRBD2 as a possible D gene (5 bases). V lost 5 bases and J 2 bases, leaving 18 bases between the germline ends. The CDR3 contains 16 residues. The V gene's germline CDR1 is MNHEY and CDR2 SMNVEV (reference sequence). CDR3 sequence reads: CASSADLAGEQETQYF. In nucleotides, the CDR3 is TGTGCCAGCAGTGCGGACTTGGCCGGGGAACAAGAGACCCAGTACTTC.

The chain is built from TRBV2 and TRBJ2-1; 7 bases are shared with TRBD2. V shed 1 base and J 7 bases; nucleotides not matched to a gene: 7. Germline assignment: CDR1 SNHLY and CDR2 FYNNEI. This CDR3 is built from 15 residues. The CDR3 DNA follows: TGTGCCAGCAGTGAAGGTTTGGGAGCGGGGAATGAGCAGTTCTTC. Translated, it gives CASSEGLGAGNEQFF.

The gene calls are TRBV2 and TRBJ2-5; TRBD2 matches at 12 bases. Germline V gives CDR1 SNHLY, CDR2 FYNNEI. The CDR3 extends over 15 amino acids. Germline trimming cut 8 bases from V and 9 bases from J; bases unmatched to any gene: 13. The CDR3 sequence is CASGPLTSGGSAQYF. In DNA form, the CDR3 reads TGTGCCAGCGGGCCATTGACTAGCGGGGGTTCGGCCCAGTACTTC.

The V gene is TRBV4-1, the J gene TRBJ2-7, with D possibly matching TRBD2 (6 bases). V lost 3 bases, J lost 6 bases, and 15 bases lay in between. This CDR3 comprises 14 residues. Per germline, CDR1 MGHRA and CDR2 YSYEKL. For the CDR3, the DNA is TGCGCCAGCAGCCAGTACGGGGGTCCGGGCGAGCAGTACTTC. This translates into CASSQYGGPGEQYF.

The V and J genes are TRBV7-6 and TRBJ2-5, with a weak D call TRBD2 (6 bases). From germline, CDR1 is SGHVS and CDR2 FNYEAQ. This CDR3 spans 14 amino acids. The V end lost 1 base, the J end lost 3 bases, and 9 bases lay between the germline ends. CDR3 coding DNA: TGTGCCAGCAGCTTAGTTGGGGGGAAAGAGACCCAGTACTTC. It translates to CASSLVGGKETQYF.

This chain links TRBV7-3 with TRBJ2-3, with 7 bases aligning to TRBD2. V shed 6 bases and J 2 bases; nucleotides not matched to a gene: 5. This CDR3 is built from 14 residues. Germline V gene lookup returns CDR1 SGHTA and CDR2 FQGTGA. The CDR3 loop reads CASSQAGNTDTQYF. CDR3 coding DNA: TGTGCCAGCAGTCAAGCGGGGAACACAGATACGCAGTATTTT.

The J gene is TRBJ1-1, the V gene TRBV25-1; D might be TRBD1 (5 bases). Trimming left V 3 bases short and J 1 base short, with 9 bases between. The CDR3 consists of 14 residues. From germline, CDR1 is MGHDK and CDR2 SYGVNS. CDR3 DNA sequence: TGTGCCAGCAGTGACTGGCAGGGGAACACTGAAGCTTTCTTT. It encodes CASSDWQGNTEAFF. Looking up the rest from reference TRBV25-1 and TRBJ1-1 gives the full variable domain: EADIYQTPRYLVIGTGKKITLECSQTMGHDKMYWYQQDPGMELHLIHYSYGVNSTEKGDLSSESTVSRIRTEHFPLTLESARPSHTSQYLCASSDWQGNTEAFFGQGTRLTVV.

This rearrangement joins TRBV4-1 to TRBJ2-7, with 10 bases identical to TRBD2. Germline CDR1 is MGHRA and CDR2 is YSYEKL. CDR3 length: 16 amino acids. Germline trimming cut 0 bases from V and 2 bases from J; bases unmatched to any gene: 4. CDR3 nucleotide sequence: TGCGCCAGCAGCCAAGATATAGGACTAGCGGCCTACGAGCAGTACTTC. This sequence encodes CASSQDIGLAAYEQYF.

This sequence joins TRBV6-5 and TRBJ2-3, with a weak D call TRBD1 (5 bases). This CDR3 is 13 amino acids long. Germline CDR1 is MNHEY and CDR2 is SVGAGI. V was cut by 8 bases and J by 2 bases, with 11 bases left in between. The DNA for the CDR3 is TGTGCCAGCCACGACAGAGCCACAGATACGCAGTATTTT. Its translation: CASHDRATDTQYF.

The CDR3 region has the DNA TGTGCCAGCAGGTTCAAACTAAACACTGAAGCTTTCTTT. Translated: CASRFKLNTEAFF. This sequence joins TRBV6-5 and TRBJ1-1; no clear D gene. The V end was cut by 6 bases, the J end by 2 bases, with 10 bases between. The CDR3 is made up of 13 amino acids. The germline V gene encodes CDR1 MNHEY and CDR2 SVGAGI.

The chain has TRBV27 and TRBJ2-1; D possibly corresponds to TRBD2 (6 bases). V dropped 9 bases and J dropped 8 bases, with 20 bases sitting between them. This CDR3 is built from 14 residues. Germline loops: CDR1 MNHEY, CDR2 SMNVEV (reference sequence). In nucleotides, the CDR3 is TGTGCCAGTTACGCTCCGGGAGAAGGGGATGAGCAGTTCTTC. Amino acid sequence: CASYAPGEGDEQFF.

This sequence joins TRBV19 and TRBJ1-2, with D perhaps TRBD1 (6 bases). The V and J ends lost 5 bases and 1 base respectively, with 11 bases between them. The CDR3 covers 14 residues. Germline assignment: CDR1 LNHDA and CDR2 SQIVND (reference sequence). CDR3 residues: CASSSWDNNYGYTF. The CDR3 DNA sequence: TGTGCCAGTAGTTCGTGGGACAATAACTATGGCTACACCTTC.

The chain combines TRBV28 with TRBJ1-1; the D is unclear. CDR3 length: 14 residues. Germline V gene data show CDR1 as MDHEN and CDR2 as SYDVKM. Between the trimmed V and J ends, which lost 7 bases and 0 bases, there was a span of 12 bases. CDR3 region: CASNSPPLNTEAFF. The CDR3 region has the DNA TGTGCCAGCAATAGCCCCCCATTGAACACTGAAGCTTTCTTT.

A few counts support this clone. The chain has TRBV6-5 and TRBJ2-5; 9 bases map to TRBD2. The junction had 7 bases not matched to a gene; V was cut back by 7 bases and J by 1 base. This CDR3 spans 15 amino acids. Germline CDR1 and CDR2: MNHEY and SVGAGI. DNA for the CDR3: TGTGCCAGCAACAGAGCGGGAGGACCCCAAGAGACCCAGTACTTC. Residues: CASNRAGGPQETQYF.

The chain carries TRBV5-6 and TRBJ2-1, with 7 bases lining up with TRBD2. The junction had 10 bases not matched to a gene; V was cut back by 0 bases and J by 4 bases. The germline V gene encodes CDR1 SGHDT and CDR2 YYEEEE. This CDR3 region has 17 residues. The CDR3 protein is CASSLAWEGPIYNEQFF. Here the CDR3 DNA reads TGTGCCAGCAGCTTGGCGTGGGAGGGCCCAATATACAATGAGCAGTTCTTC. The variable domain in full, completed from reference TRBV5-6 and TRBJ2-1, reads DAGVTQSPTHLIKTRGQQVTLRCSPKSGHDTVSWYQQALGQGPQFIFQYYEEEERQRGNFPDRFSGHQFPNYSSELNVNALLLGDSALYLCASSLAWEGPIYNEQFFGPGTRLTVL.

This chain joins TRBV19 and TRBJ2-3; a possible D gene is TRBD2 (6 bases). V lost 1 base and J 3 bases, leaving 8 bases between the germline ends. From germline, CDR1 is LNHDA and CDR2 SQIVND (reference sequence). The CDR3 is made up of 14 amino acids. CDR3 nucleotide sequence: TGTGCCAGTAGTATAGCGGAGGGAACAGATACGCAGTATTTT. Translation: CASSIAEGTDTQYF. The whole variable domain, filled in from reference TRBV19 and TRBJ2-3, reads DGGITQSPKYLFRKEGQNVTLSCEQNLNHDAMYWYRQDPGQGLRLIYYSQIVNDFQKGDIAEGYSVSREKKESFPLTVTSAQKNPTAFYLCASSIAEGTDTQYFGPGTRLTVL.

This chain joins TRBV2 and TRBJ1-2, with 7 bases that match TRBD1. The V and J ends lost 4 bases and 5 bases, in that order; junction bases with no gene match: 7. The CDR3 extends over 14 amino acids. Germline lookup yields CDR1 SNHLY and CDR2 FYNNEI. In nucleotides, the CDR3 is TGTGCCAGCAGTGGGACAGGTAGTAGGTATGGCTACACCTTC. This sequence encodes CASSGTGSRYGYTF.

This clone was seen more than once but under ten times. This chain uses TRBV6-5 with TRBJ1-5; TRBD1 might be the D (5 bases). Germline CDR1 MNHEY, CDR2 SVGAGI. V was cut by 4 bases and J by 6 bases, with 10 bases left in between. The CDR3 covers 13 residues. CDR3 in amino acids: CASSLGVGQPQHF. The CDR3 bases are TGTGCCAGCAGTTTAGGGGTTGGTCAGCCCCAGCATTTT.

J is TRBJ1-5 and V is TRBV18, with D possibly TRBD1 on 5 matching bases. Germline V gene sequence: CDR1 KGHSH, CDR2 LQKENI. V lost 4 bases and J lost 7, with 17 bases in between. CDR3 length: 15 amino acids. In DNA form, the CDR3 reads TGTGCCAGCTCACAGGACACTCTGGCTGGGCAGCCCCAGCATTTT. Residues: CASSQDTLAGQPQHF.

The chain is built from TRBV20-1 and TRBJ1-1, with TRBD1 as a possible D gene (6 bases). The V end lost 3 bases, the J end lost 5 bases, and 13 bases lay between the germline ends. CDR3 length: 13 residues. Germline lookup yields CDR1 DFQATT and CDR2 SNEGSKA (reference sequence). Here the CDR3 DNA reads TGCAGTGCTAGTCAGGGGTGGGGAACTGAAGCTTTCTTT. Protein: CSASQGWGTEAFF.

The CDR3 loop reads CASSPWVGTSGREVRPTDTQYF. CDR3 DNA: TGCGCCAGCAGCCCCTGGGTGGGGACTAGCGGGAGGGAAGTCCGTCCCACAGATACGCAGTATTTT. The chain joins TRBV5-1 to TRBJ2-3; TRBD2 matches at 16 bases. The CDR3 runs to 22 residues. CDR1 is SGHRS and CDR2 is YFSETQ in the germline V gene. J gave up 2 bases and V 4 bases, and 19 bases lay outside the gene matches.

This sequence joins TRBV30 and TRBJ2-3; D unresolved. Trimming stripped 0 bases from V and 4 bases from J, with 8 bases between. Per germline, CDR1 GTSNPN and CDR2 SVGIG (reference sequence). This CDR3 spans 13 amino acids. The DNA for the CDR3 is TGTGCCTGGAGTGTAACGAGGCCAGATACGCAGTATTTT. Residues: CAWSVTRPDTQYF.

The rearrangement links TRBV3-1 (or the pseudogene TRBV3-2) to TRBJ2-1, with 9 bases that match TRBD2. CDR3 length equals 15 residues. Germline assignment: CDR1 LGHDT and CDR2 YNNKEL (reference sequence). The V gene end was trimmed by 0 bases and the J gene end by 8 bases; junction bases not matched to a gene: 5. CDR3 region: CASSQEVQREDEQFF. The CDR3 nucleotides are TGTGCCAGCAGCCAAGAGGTCCAGCGGGAGGATGAGCAGTTCTTC.

The chain combines TRBV11-2 with TRBJ2-5, with TRBD2 matching over 10 bases. The ends lost 0 bases at V and 5 bases at J; junction bases unmatched: 12. From germline, CDR1 is SGHAT and CDR2 FQNNGV. CDR3 size: 18 residues. The CDR3 protein is CASSLDFRSSGSRETQYF. CDR3 sequence (DNA): TGTGCCAGCAGCTTAGATTTTCGTTCTAGCGGGAGTCGGGAGACCCAGTACTTC.

The chain combines TRBV18 with TRBJ1-2, with 9 nucleotides matching TRBD1. Trimming removed 3 bases from V and 3 bases from J; junction bases left unmatched: 8. This CDR3 region has 16 residues. Germline V gene data show CDR1 as KGHSH and CDR2 as LQKENI. The CDR3 DNA reads TGTGCCAGCTCACCGGGGGACAGGGCCTTTTACTATGGCTACACCTTC. It specifies CASSPGDRAFYYGYTF.

The J gene is TRBJ2-7, the V gene TRBV30, with D maybe TRBD2 (5 bases). Deletions cut 1 base from V and 5 bases from J, with 12 bases between. Germline lookup yields CDR1 GTSNPN and CDR2 SVGIG (reference sequence). The length of the CDR3 is 13 residues. CDR3 loop: CAWSAGNGDEQYF. The CDR3 DNA reads as TGTGCCTGGAGTGCGGGGAATGGGGACGAGCAGTACTTC.

The gene calls are TRBV2 and TRBJ2-7, with TRBD1 matching over 7 bases. Germline CDR1 SNHLY, CDR2 FYNNEI. The V and J ends lost 7 bases and 0 bases, in that order; junction bases with no gene match: 3. The CDR3 sequence is 13 residues long. The CDR3 protein is CASKTGTSYEQYF. The CDR3 DNA reads as TGTGCCAGCAAGACAGGGACCTCCTACGAGCAGTACTTC.

This clone showed up just once. The genes are TRBV12-3 or TRBV12-4 and TRBJ2-1; TRBD2 is a possible D gene (6 bases). The CDR3 contains 13 residues. V was pared by 5 bases and J by 14 bases, with 19 bases between. CDR3 sequence reads: CASSVPPGTLEFF. The CDR3 bases are TGTGCCAGCAGTGTCCCTCCAGGGACTCTGGAGTTCTTC.

This clone occurred once. V gene TRBV12-3 or TRBV12-4 combines with J gene TRBJ1-1; TRBD1 is a possible D gene (6 bases). The CDR3 totals 13 residues. V dropped 6 bases and J dropped 3 bases, with 11 bases sitting between them. The CDR3 nucleotides are TGTGCCAGCAGCCTCCCAGGGGACACTGAAGCTTTCTTT. Translated, it gives CASSLPGDTEAFF.